These 17 T cell receptor beta chains originate from one sample sequenced in a study of CD8+ T cells in alopecia areata. Following extraction, RNA underwent reverse transcription to cDNA, which served as the sequencing template. Generated by immunoSEQ multiplex PCR, the TCRdb table keeps only in-frame clones and is missing some. Of 200,000 to 250,000 clones listed, 45% to 70% were seen once; the top ten hold nearly 5%. The sample comprised CD8+ T cells sorted from blood. The receptor source for this set is a human donor in good health.

V is TRBV27 and J is TRBJ2-7; weak D call: TRBD2 (6 bases). Trimming took off 2 bases at V and 2 bases at J, with 10 bases between the two ends. CDR1 and CDR2 from the germline V gene are MNHEY and SMNVEV (reference sequence). The CDR3 extends over 14 amino acids. The CDR3 loop is CASSLVGEAYEQYF. The CDR3 region has the DNA TGTGCCAGCAGTTTAGTGGGGGAGGCCTACGAGCAGTACTTC.

This clone came up once. The rearrangement links TRBV5-1 to TRBJ2-7; 8 bases match TRBD2. This CDR3 region has 16 residues. Trimming removed 0 bases from V and 6 bases from J; junction bases left unmatched: 11. Germline V gene lookup returns CDR1 SGHRS and CDR2 YFSETQ. The CDR3 nucleotides read TGCGCCAGCAGCTTGGGGGGACTAGAACCGCCCCCCGAGCAGTACTTC. It encodes CASSLGGLEPPPEQYF.

The table lists this clone with many counts. The chain joins TRBV19 to TRBJ1-5; D remains unclear. This CDR3 comprises 13 residues. Germline V gives CDR1 LNHDA, CDR2 SQIVND (reference sequence). The germline V and J ends were trimmed by 3 bases and 5 bases, with 8 bases remaining between them. DNA of the CDR3: TGTGCCAGTAGTATTTCCTGGGATCAGCCCCAGCATTTT. This gives the protein CASSISWDQPQHF.

V usage is TRBV27 and J usage is TRBJ2-7; maybe TRBD1 (5 bases). The CDR3 is 15 amino acids. The V end was cut by 5 bases, the J end by 0 bases, with 14 bases between. Germline CDR1 MNHEY, CDR2 SMNVEV (reference sequence). The CDR3 DNA is TGTGCCAGCAGTGCCCCCTCTGGGGCCTCCTACGAGCAGTACTTC. The encoded protein is CASSAPSGASYEQYF.

V gene TRBV27 combines with J gene TRBJ1-6, with unresolved D. The CDR3 loop spans 12 amino acids. Per germline, CDR1 MNHEY and CDR2 SMNVEV (reference sequence). V lost 8 bases and J 7 bases, leaving 9 bases between the germline ends. CDR3: CASRMGNSPLHF. CDR3 coding DNA: TGTGCCAGCCGGATGGGGAATTCACCCCTCCACTTT.

This clone was observed a few times. The rearrangement links TRBV6-1 to TRBJ2-5, with 10 positions matching TRBD2. Per the germline V gene, CDR1 is MNHNS and CDR2 is SASEGT. The V and J ends lost 5 bases and 5 bases, in that order; junction bases with no gene match: 8. The CDR3 totals 15 residues. CDR3 nucleotide sequence: TGTGCCAGCAGTCGGCTAGCGGGGGCCGGGGAGACCCAGTACTTC. This translates into CASSRLAGAGETQYF.

This CDR3 is CASSSGPGANVLTF. The CDR3 DNA is TGTGCCAGCAGCTCGGGGCCTGGGGCCAACGTCCTGACTTTC. The chain is built from TRBV7-8 and TRBJ2-6; D could derive from TRBD1 or TRBD2 (5 bases each). V lost 4 bases to trimming and J lost 2 bases, with 6 bases between them. CDR1 SGHVS and CDR2 FQNEAQ come from the germline V gene. The CDR3 has 14 amino acids.

This sequence joins TRBV6-5 and TRBJ1-2, with D possibly being TRBD1 (6 bases). Germline CDR1 and CDR2: MNHEY and SVGAGI. V shed 11 bases and J shed 7 bases, with 17 bases lying between them. The CDR3 extends over 12 amino acids. CDR3 amino acids: CAALGGAVGYTF. In nucleotides, the CDR3 is TGTGCCGCTCTCGGGGGGGCTGTTGGCTACACCTTC.

The count of this clone is one. The CDR3 nucleotides are TGTGCCACCAGACGGGACAGGTCTTACAATGAGCAGTTCTTC. Translated: CATRRDRSYNEQFF. The chain is built from TRBV15 and TRBJ2-1; 8 bases fit TRBD1. Germline lookup yields CDR1 LNHNV and CDR2 YYDKDF (reference sequence). The trim removed 6 bases at V and 4 bases at J, leaving 5 bases unmatched. The CDR3 totals 14 residues.

This clone has only a few counts. The chain couples TRBV29-1 to TRBJ2-2; TRBD2 matches 13 bases. Germline V gene data show CDR1 as SQVTM and CDR2 as ANQGSEA. CDR3 length equals 16 residues. V lost 2 bases, J lost 6 bases, and 6 bases stayed unmatched. In DNA form, the CDR3 reads TGCAGCGTTGAACTAGGGACTAGCGGGGTACCCGGGGAGCTGTTTTTT. It yields the protein CSVELGTSGVPGELFF.

This clone was seen more than once but under ten times. J is TRBJ2-2 and V is TRBV10-1; D gene ambiguous. The CDR3 has 14 residues. Germline lookup yields CDR1 WNHNN and CDR2 SYGVQD (reference sequence). V was pared by 2 bases and J by 5 bases, with 9 bases between. In nucleotides, the CDR3 is TGCGCCAGCAGTGAGCTTACGGGTACCGGGGAGCTGTTTTTT. Its translation: CASSELTGTGELFF.

The gene calls are TRBV5-1 and TRBJ1-6; D not certain. CDR1 and CDR2 (germline): SGHRS, YFSETQ. CDR3 length: 15 residues. V lost 0 bases and J lost 0, with 4 bases in between. CDR3 region: CASSLDRSYNSPLHF. CDR3 DNA sequence: TGCGCCAGCAGCTTGGATCGCTCCTATAATTCACCCCTCCACTTT.

The genes are TRBV5-6 and TRBJ1-2; no clear D. V was pared by 3 bases and J by 2 bases, with 11 bases between. The CDR3 is made up of 14 amino acids. In germline, CDR1 is SGHDT, CDR2 YYEEEE. The CDR3 region is CASSYYPGNYGYTF. CDR3 coding DNA: TGTGCCAGCAGCTATTATCCGGGCAACTATGGCTACACCTTC. Variable domain in full (rest from reference TRBV5-6 and TRBJ1-2): DAGVTQSPTHLIKTRGQQVTLRCSPKSGHDTVSWYQQALGQGPQFIFQYYEEEERQRGNFPDRFSGHQFPNYSSELNVNALLLGDSALYLCASSYYPGNYGYTFGSGTRLTVV.

The rearrangement links TRBV5-6 to TRBJ1-5, with 7 bases lining up with TRBD1. Germline lookup yields CDR1 SGHDT and CDR2 YYEEEE. The CDR3 totals 18 residues. The ends lost 0 bases at V and 0 bases at J; junction bases unmatched: 9. In DNA form, the CDR3 reads TGTGCCAGCAGCTTGGCCTCCGGGACAGAGAATAGCAATCAGCCCCAGCATTTT. This gives the protein CASSLASGTENSNQPQHF. The variable domain in full, with the rest retrieved from reference TRBV5-6 and TRBJ1-5, is DAGVTQSPTHLIKTRGQQVTLRCSPKSGHDTVSWYQQALGQGPQFIFQYYEEEERQRGNFPDRFSGHQFPNYSSELNVNALLLGDSALYLCASSLASGTENSNQPQHFGDGTRLSIL.

V gene TRBV5-1 combines with J gene TRBJ1-1; no definite D call. The CDR3 loop spans 13 amino acids. With 3 bases removed from V and 4 bases from J, the gap between germline ends came to 10 bases. Germline V gives CDR1 SGHRS, CDR2 YFSETQ. The CDR3 DNA sequence: TGCGCCAGCAGCTATACAGTAAGCACTGAAGCTTTCTTT. Protein sequence: CASSYTVSTEAFF.

CDR3 sequence reads: CSVDGTADYGYTF. The CDR3 bases are TGCAGCGTGGATGGGACAGCCGATTATGGCTACACCTTC. The chain couples TRBV29-1 to TRBJ1-2; 7 bases match TRBD1. Trimming cost V 6 bases and J 5 bases; bases outside gene matches: 9. Germline V gives CDR1 SQVTM, CDR2 ANQGSEA. CDR3 length: 13 amino acids.

The rearrangement links TRBV6-1 to TRBJ2-1, with 8 bases lining up with TRBD1. Germline CDR1 reads MNHNS; CDR2 reads SASEGT. V dropped 3 bases and J dropped 6; count of bases not matched to a gene: 4. The CDR3 is made up of 14 amino acids. The CDR3 region is CASSDGQGFNEQFF. The CDR3 nucleotides are TGTGCCAGCAGTGATGGACAGGGTTTCAATGAGCAGTTCTTC.